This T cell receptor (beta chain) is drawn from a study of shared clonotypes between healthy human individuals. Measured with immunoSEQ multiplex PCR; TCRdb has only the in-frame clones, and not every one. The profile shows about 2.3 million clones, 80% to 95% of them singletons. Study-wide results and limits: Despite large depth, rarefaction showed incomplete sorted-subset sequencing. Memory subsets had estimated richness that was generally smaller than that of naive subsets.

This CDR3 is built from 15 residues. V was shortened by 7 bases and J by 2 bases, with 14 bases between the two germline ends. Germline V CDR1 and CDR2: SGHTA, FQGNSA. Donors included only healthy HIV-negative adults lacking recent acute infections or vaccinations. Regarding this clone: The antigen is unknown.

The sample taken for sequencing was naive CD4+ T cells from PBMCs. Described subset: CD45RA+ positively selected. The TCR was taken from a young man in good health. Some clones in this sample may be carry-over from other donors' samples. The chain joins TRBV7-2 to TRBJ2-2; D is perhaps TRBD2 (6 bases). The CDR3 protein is CASMFSGANTGELFF. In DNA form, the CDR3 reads TGTGCCAGCATGTTTAGCGGAGCTAACACCGGGGAGCTGTTTTTT.